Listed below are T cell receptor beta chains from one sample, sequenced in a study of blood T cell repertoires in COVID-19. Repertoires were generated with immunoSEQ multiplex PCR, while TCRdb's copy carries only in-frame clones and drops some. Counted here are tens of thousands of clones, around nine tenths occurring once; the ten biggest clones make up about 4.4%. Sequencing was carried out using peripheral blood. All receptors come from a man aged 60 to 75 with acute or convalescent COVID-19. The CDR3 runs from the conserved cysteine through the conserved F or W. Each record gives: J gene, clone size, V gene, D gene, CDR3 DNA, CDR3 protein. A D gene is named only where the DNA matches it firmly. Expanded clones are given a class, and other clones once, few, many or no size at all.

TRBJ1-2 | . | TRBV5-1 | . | TGCGCCAGCAGGGTCGGAGCGGGGGTGGGAGGCTACACCTTC | CASRVGAGVGGYTF
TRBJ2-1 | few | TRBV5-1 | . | TGCGCCAGCAGCTTGAGGGGCGGAAGCTCCTACAATGAGCAGTTCTTC | CASSLRGGSSYNEQFF
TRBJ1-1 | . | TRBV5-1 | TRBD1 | TGCGCCAGCAGCCAGGGGGCGACCACTGAAGCTTTCTTT | CASSQGATTEAFF
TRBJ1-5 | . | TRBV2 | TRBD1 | TGTGCCAGCCACAGGGGTCCCGGAGGTCAGCCCCAGCATTTT | CASHRGPGGQPQHF
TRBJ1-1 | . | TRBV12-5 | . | TGTGCTAGTGGTCCCCCGGGGGGTACTGAAGCTTTCTTT | CASGPPGGTEAFF
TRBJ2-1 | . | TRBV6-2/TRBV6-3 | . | TGTGCCAGCAGTTACAAGAACGGCGGGGAGGTTGATGAGCAGTTCTTC | CASSYKNGGEVDEQFF
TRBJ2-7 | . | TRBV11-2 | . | TGTGCCAGCAGCTTTCCCGGGAAGACCTACGAGCAGTACTTC | CASSFPGKTYEQYF
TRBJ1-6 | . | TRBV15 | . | TGTGCCACCAGCAGCAGGCATTCACCCCTCCACTTT | CATSSRHSPLHF
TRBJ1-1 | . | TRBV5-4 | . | TGTGCCAGCAGAGACCGCGGGGGCTCGGACACTGAAGCTTTCTTT | CASRDRGGSDTEAFF
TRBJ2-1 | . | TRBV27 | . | TGTGCCAGTAGAGCGCAGGGGTTAGCTGGCGATGAGCAGTTCTTC | CASRAQGLAGDEQFF
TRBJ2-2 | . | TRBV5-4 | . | TGTGCCAGTAAACCTACCCCCCATGAGGCCGAGAAGCTGTTTTTT | CASKPTPHEAEKLFF
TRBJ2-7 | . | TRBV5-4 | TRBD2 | TGTGCCAGCAGTCCCGTTGCGGGAGGCGAGCAGTACTTC | CASSPVAGGEQYF
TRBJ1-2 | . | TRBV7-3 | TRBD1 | TGTGCCAGCAGCTCTAGACCGGGACAGGGAGCTGGCTACACCTTC | CASSSRPGQGAGYTF
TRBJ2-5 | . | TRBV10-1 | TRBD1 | TGCGCCAGCAGTGAGTCTCCAGGGGGCCCGGAGACCCAGTACTTC | CASSESPGGPETQYF
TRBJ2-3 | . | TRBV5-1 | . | TGCGCCAGCAGCTTGCGGGAGACAGATACGCAGTATTTT | CASSLRETDTQYF
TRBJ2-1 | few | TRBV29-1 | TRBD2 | TGCAGCGTTGACCGGACTAGCGGCTACAATGAGCAGTTCTTC | CSVDRTSGYNEQFF
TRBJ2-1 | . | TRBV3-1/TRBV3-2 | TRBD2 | TGTGCCAGCAGCCAAGCGGGGGGAGACATTGGTGAGCAGTTCTTC | CASSQAGGDIGEQFF
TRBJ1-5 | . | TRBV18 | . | TGTGCCAGCTCACCATCCGAGGGGGAGCCCCAGCATTTT | CASSPSEGEPQHF
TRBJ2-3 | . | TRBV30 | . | TGTGCCTGGAGTTTCTCGACAGATACGCAGTATTTT | CAWSFSTDTQYF
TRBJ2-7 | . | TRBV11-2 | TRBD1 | TGTGCCAGCAGCTTCGGGACAGGTCCCTACGAGCAGTACTTC | CASSFGTGPYEQYF
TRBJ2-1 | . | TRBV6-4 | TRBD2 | TGTGCCAGCAGTGTAACTAGCGGGCTAAATGAGCAGTTCTTC | CASSVTSGLNEQFF
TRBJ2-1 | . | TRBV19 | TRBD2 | TGTGCCAGTAGTATAGCCCGACTAGCGGTCTACAATGAGCAGTTCTTC | CASSIARLAVYNEQFF
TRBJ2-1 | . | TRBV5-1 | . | TGCGCCAGCAGCTTGCAGGGTAATGAGCAGTTCTTC | CASSLQGNEQFF
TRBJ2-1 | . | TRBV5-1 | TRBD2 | TGCGCCAGCAGTTCAAGCGGGATGTCCTACAATGAGCAGTTCTTC | CASSSSGMSYNEQFF
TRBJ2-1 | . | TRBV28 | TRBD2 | TGTGCCAGCAGACCGAGCGGGAGGGTTGTCAATGAGCAGTTCTTC | CASRPSGRVVNEQFF
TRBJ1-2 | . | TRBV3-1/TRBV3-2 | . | TGTGCCAGCAGCCATGAAACTTGGACAAGCGGCTACACCTTC | CASSHETWTSGYTF
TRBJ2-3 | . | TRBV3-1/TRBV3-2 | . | TGTGCCAGCAGCCAAGATATAACTAGCCACGATACGCAGTATTTT | CASSQDITSHDTQYF
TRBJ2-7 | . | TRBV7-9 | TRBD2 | TGTGCCAGCAGCTTAGTTGCAGCGGGAGGCTACGAGCAGTACTTC | CASSLVAAGGYEQYF
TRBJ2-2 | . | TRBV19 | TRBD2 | TGTGCCAGTACCCTGAAAGGACTAGCGGGAACGAACACCGGGGAGCTGTTTTTT | CASTLKGLAGTNTGELFF
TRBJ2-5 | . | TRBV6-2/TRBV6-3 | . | TGTGCCAGCAGTTGGGAGACTCATATACCCATAGAGACCCAGTACTTC | CASSWETHIPIETQYF
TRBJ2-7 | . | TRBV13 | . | TGTGCCAGCAGCTTAGCCCGTCGGAGGGGCGCCTCCTTGACCTACGAGCAGTACTTC | CASSLARRRGASLTYEQYF